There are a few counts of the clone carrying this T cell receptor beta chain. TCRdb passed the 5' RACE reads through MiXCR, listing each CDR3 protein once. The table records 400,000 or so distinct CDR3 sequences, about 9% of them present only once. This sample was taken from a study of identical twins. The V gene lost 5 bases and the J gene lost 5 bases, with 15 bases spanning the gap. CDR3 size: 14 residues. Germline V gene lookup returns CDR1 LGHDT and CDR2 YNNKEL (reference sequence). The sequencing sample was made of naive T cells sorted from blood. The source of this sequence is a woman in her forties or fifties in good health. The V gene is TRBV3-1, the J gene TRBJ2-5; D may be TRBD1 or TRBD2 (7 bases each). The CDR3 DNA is TGTGCCAGCAGCTTCAGGGGGGGAGTGGAGACCCAGTACTTC. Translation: CASSFRGGVETQYF.